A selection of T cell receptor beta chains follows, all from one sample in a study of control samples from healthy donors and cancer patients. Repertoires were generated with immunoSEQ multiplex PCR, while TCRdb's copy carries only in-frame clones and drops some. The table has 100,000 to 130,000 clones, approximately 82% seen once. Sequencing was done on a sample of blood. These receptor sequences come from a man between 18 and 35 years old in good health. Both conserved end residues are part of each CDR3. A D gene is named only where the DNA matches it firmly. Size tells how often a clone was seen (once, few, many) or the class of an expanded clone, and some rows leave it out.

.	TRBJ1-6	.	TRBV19	TGTGCCAGTAAGGTGGACTTGGATAATTCACCCCTCCACTTT	CASKVDLDNSPLHF
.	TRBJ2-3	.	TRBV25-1	TGTGCCAGCAGCCATTATGTAGGTAGCACAGATACGCAGTATTTT	CASSHYVGSTDTQYF
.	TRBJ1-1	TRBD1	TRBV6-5	TGTGCCAGCAGGGACAGGGGTGCTGAAGCTTTCTTT	CASRDRGAEAFF
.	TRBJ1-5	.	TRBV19	TGTGCCAGTAGTATAGGATTTTGGGGAGAGGGCCATAGCAATCAGCCCCAGCATTTT	CASSIGFWGEGHSNQPQHF
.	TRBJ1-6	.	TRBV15	TGTGCCACCAGCAGAACCTCCAGCTTCTATAATTCACCCCTCCACTTT	CATSRTSSFYNSPLHF
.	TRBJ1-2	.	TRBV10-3	TGTGCCATCAGTAACGACGGGAACTATGGCTACACCTTC	CAISNDGNYGYTF
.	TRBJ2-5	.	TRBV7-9	TGTGCCAGCAGGCACAGTTCTGAGGCGATAGAGACCCAGTACTTC	CASRHSSEAIETQYF
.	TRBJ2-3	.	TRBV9	TGTGCCAGCAGCGTAGGAGTAGGGCTCGGCACAGATACGCAGTATTTT	CASSVGVGLGTDTQYF
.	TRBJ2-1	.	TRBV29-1	TGCAGCGTTGAAGATCATAGGACCGAGTACTTCAATGAGCAGTTCTTC	CSVEDHRTEYFNEQFF
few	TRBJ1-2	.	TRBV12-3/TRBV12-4	TGTGCCAGCACCAGGGTAGCTAACTATGGCTACACCTTC	CASTRVANYGYTF
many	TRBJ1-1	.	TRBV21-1	TGTGCCAGCAGCAAATTGGGGCCCACTGAAGCTTTCTTT	CASSKLGPTEAFF
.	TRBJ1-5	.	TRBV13	TGTGCCAGCAGCCCGGGCCCGTCCCAGCCCCAGCATTTT	CASSPGPSQPQHF
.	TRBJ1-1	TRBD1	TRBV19	TGTGCCAGTAGTATAGCGGCAGGGGGGACCCCTGAAGCTTTCTTT	CASSIAAGGTPEAFF
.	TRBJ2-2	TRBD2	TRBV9	TGTGCCAGCAGCGTAGGACTAGCGGGGAACACCGGGGAGCTGTTTTTT	CASSVGLAGNTGELFF
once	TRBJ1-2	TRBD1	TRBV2	TGTGCCAGCAGGGGACAGACAGCTAACTATGGCTACACCTTC	CASRGQTANYGYTF
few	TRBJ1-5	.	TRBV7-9	TGTGCCAGCAGCCAAGAATATCAGCCCCAGCATTTT	CASSQEYQPQHF
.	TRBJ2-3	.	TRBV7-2	TGTGCCAGCAGCTCCGGTGGGGGGCGAACAGATACGCAGTATTTT	CASSSGGGRTDTQYF
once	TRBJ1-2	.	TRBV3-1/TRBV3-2	TGTGCCAGCAGCCAAGGCGAATGGTCGAAGGATGGCTACACCTTC	CASSQGEWSKDGYTF
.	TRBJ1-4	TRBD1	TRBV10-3	TGTGCCATCAGTGAGACAGGGGTGAAACTGTTTTTT	CAISETGVKLFF
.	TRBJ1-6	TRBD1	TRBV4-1	TGCGCCAGCAGCCAAGAGAGGACAGGGAAAGGTTCACCCCTCCACTTT	CASSQERTGKGSPLHF
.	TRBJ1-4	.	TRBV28	TGTGCCAGCAGTTTAGTCGAGGGGAGACTGTTTTTT	CASSLVEGRLFF
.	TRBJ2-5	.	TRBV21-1	TGTGCCAGCAATCCCGACAGGCGTGAAGAGACCCAGTACTTC	CASNPDRREETQYF
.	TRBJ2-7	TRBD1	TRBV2	TGTGCCAGCGGGGACAGTCTCTCCTACGAGCAGTACTTC	CASGDSLSYEQYF
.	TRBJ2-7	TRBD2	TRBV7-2	TGTGCCAGCAGCTTCGAACTAGCGGGGGGCTCCGAGCAGTACTTC	CASSFELAGGSEQYF
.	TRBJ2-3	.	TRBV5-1	TGCGCCAGCAGCTCGGGACTTGGCCCAGATACGCAGTATTTT	CASSSGLGPDTQYF